This TCR beta chain was sequenced during a study of neurological immune-mediated disorders. This clonotype was counted at least ten times. The CDR3 has 15 amino acids. V lost 3 bases to trimming and J lost 7 bases; unmatched junction nucleotides: 7. Germline lookup yields CDR1 LNHNV and CDR2 YYDKDF (reference sequence). In TCRdb, the 5' RACE reads were re-called with MiXCR into one record per CDR3 protein. In the table there are some 37,000 distinct CDR3 sequences, roughly 14% of which are singletons. The sequenced material came from PBMCs. This chain connects TRBV15 to TRBJ1-5, with TRBD1 identical over 9 bases. The clonotype originates from a woman aged 45-65 years with HTLV-1-associated myelopathy (HAM/TSP). The CDR3 sequence is CATSRLTGGMQPQHF. The CDR3 DNA reads as TGTGCCACCAGCAGGCTCACAGGGGGCATGCAGCCCCAGCATTTT. Full variable domain (missing parts from reference TRBV15 and TRBJ1-5): DAMVIQNPRYQVTQFGKPVTLSCSQTLNHNVMYWYQQKSSQAPKLLFHYYDKDFNNEADTPDNFQSRRPNTSFCFLDIRSPGLGDTAMYLCATSRLTGGMQPQHFGDGTRLSIL.